The 7 T cell receptor beta chains reported below all come from one sample, sequenced in a study of shared T cell receptors in the human thymus. Using immunoSEQ multiplex PCR, the repertoire was profiled, and TCRdb retains in-frame clones only, with some absent. The top ten clones hold roughly 0.013% of a sample with over 450,000 clones, approximately 80% of them seen once. This same sample was also part of a study on human thymus T cells.

The specimen sequenced was thymocytes. Receptors were obtained from a boy under three years old with a congenital heart defect.

This clone was detected a few times. The V and J genes are TRBV16 and TRBJ1-1, with unresolved D. The germline V gene encodes CDR1 KGHSY and CDR2 FQNENV. The CDR3 extends over 11 amino acids. V was clipped by 3 bases and J by 5 bases, with 4 bases between them. CDR3 loop: CASSQRTEAFF. The CDR3 DNA reads TGTGCCAGCAGCCAGAGGACTGAAGCTTTCTTT.

This clone was picked up a small number of times. V and J are TRBV6-6 and TRBJ1-1; 7 nucleotides align to TRBD1. The germline gives CDR1 MNHNY, CDR2 SVGAGI (reference sequence). This CDR3 region has 15 residues. Germline trimming cut 4 bases from V and 4 bases from J; bases unmatched to any gene: 9. In DNA, the CDR3 is TGTGCCAGCAGTTCTCCAGGGGGGAGGTTCACTGAAGCTTTCTTT. This translates into CASSSPGGRFTEAFF.

J is TRBJ2-7 and V is TRBV28; possible D gene TRBD2, 6 bases. The CDR3 is 14 amino acids. The germline V and J ends were trimmed by 0 bases and 5 bases, with 11 bases remaining between them. Germline CDR1 MDHEN, CDR2 SYDVKM. The CDR3 is CASSLWSTGDEQYF. CDR3 nucleotide sequence: TGTGCCAGCAGTTTATGGAGCACGGGGGACGAGCAGTACTTC.

This chain connects TRBV27 to TRBJ2-1, with 15 bases that match TRBD2. In germline, CDR1 is MNHEY, CDR2 SMNVEV (reference sequence). CDR3 length: 16 amino acids. After removal of 3 bases from V and 7 bases from J, the junction contained 4 bases not matched to a gene. CDR3 protein: CASSFGGTSGRNEQFF. Written as DNA, the CDR3 is TGTGCCAGCAGTTTCGGCGGGACTAGCGGGAGGAATGAGCAGTTCTTC.

The chain combines TRBV13 with TRBJ2-1; 11 bases fit TRBD1. The CDR3 consists of 15 residues. The germline V gene has CDR1 PRHDT and CDR2 FYEKMQ (reference sequence). J was trimmed by 4 bases and V by 5 bases; bases with no gene match: 4. The CDR3 bases are TGTGCCAGCAGCGACCGGGACAGGGGGTACAATGAGCAGTTCTTC. Translation gives CASSDRDRGYNEQFF.

This chain connects TRBV11-2 to TRBJ1-2, with 9 bases fitting TRBD1. The germline gives CDR1 SGHAT, CDR2 FQNNGV. V shed 5 bases, J shed 5 bases, and the junction held 9 bases outside the gene matches. The CDR3 has 15 amino acids. This CDR3 is CASSVNRGPSYGYTF. The DNA of the CDR3 is TGTGCCAGCAGCGTAAACAGGGGGCCGAGTTATGGCTACACCTTC.

The chain's CDR3 is CASPSGGGTRTNEKLFF. As DNA, the CDR3 is TGTGCCAGCCCCTCAGGGGGAGGGACTAGGACTAATGAAAAACTGTTTTTT. The chain combines TRBV2 with TRBJ1-4; TRBD1 matches 7 bases. The J segment lost 2 bases and the V segment lost 8 bases, leaving 14 bases of the junction unmatched. This CDR3 has 17 amino acids. CDR1 is SNHLY and CDR2 is FYNNEI in the germline V gene. Variable domain in full (rest from reference TRBV2 and TRBJ1-4): EPEVTQTPSHQVTQMGQEVILRCVPISNHLYFYWYRQILGQKVEFLVSFYNNEISEKSEIFDDQFSVERPDGSNFTLKIRSTKLEDSAMYFCASPSGGGTRTNEKLFFGSGTQLSVL.